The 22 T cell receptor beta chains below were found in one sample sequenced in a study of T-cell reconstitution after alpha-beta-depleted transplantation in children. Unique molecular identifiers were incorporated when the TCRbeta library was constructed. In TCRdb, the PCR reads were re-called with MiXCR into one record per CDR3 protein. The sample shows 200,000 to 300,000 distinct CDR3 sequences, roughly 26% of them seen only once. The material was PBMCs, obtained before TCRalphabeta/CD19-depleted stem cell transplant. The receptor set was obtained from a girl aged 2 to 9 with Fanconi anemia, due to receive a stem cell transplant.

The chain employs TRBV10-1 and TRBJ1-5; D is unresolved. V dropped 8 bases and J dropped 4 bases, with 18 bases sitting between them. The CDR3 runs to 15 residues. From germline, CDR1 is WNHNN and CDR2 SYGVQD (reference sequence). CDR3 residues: CASSGIRALNQPQHF. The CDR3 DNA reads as TGCGCCAGCTCAGGCATCCGGGCCCTTAATCAGCCCCAGCATTTT.

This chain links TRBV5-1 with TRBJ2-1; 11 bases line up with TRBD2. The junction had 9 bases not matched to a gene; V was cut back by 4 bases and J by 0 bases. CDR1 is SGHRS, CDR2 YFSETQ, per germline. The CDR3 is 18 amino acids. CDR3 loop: CASSPGTSGSHSYNEQFF. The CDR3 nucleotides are TGCGCCAGCAGCCCGGGGACTAGCGGTTCCCACTCCTACAATGAGCAGTTCTTC.

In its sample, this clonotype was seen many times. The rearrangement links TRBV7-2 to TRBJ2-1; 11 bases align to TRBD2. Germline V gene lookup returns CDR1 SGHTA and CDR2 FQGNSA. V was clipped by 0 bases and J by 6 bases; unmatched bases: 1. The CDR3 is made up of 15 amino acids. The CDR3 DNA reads TGTGCCAGCAGCTTAGCTAGCGGGGGGGCCAATGAGCAGTTCTTC. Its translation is CASSLASGGANEQFF.

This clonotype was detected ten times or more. The chain's CDR3 is CASSSQFIDLSSSTDTQYF. As DNA, the CDR3 is TGTGCCAGCAGCTCCCAATTTATTGACTTATCATCTAGCACAGATACGCAGTATTTT. The rearrangement uses TRBV7-3 and TRBJ2-3; D is undetermined. V gave up 4 bases and J gave up 0 bases, with 23 bases separating them. CDR3 size: 19 residues. Germline CDR1 and CDR2: SGHTA and FQGTGA.

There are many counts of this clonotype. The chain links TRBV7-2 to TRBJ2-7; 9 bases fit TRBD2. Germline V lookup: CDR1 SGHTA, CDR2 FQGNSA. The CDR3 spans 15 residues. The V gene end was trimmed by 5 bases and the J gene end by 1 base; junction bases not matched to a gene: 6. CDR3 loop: CASSRTSERSYEQYF. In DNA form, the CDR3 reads TGTGCCAGCAGCCGGACTAGCGAACGGTCCTACGAGCAGTACTTC.

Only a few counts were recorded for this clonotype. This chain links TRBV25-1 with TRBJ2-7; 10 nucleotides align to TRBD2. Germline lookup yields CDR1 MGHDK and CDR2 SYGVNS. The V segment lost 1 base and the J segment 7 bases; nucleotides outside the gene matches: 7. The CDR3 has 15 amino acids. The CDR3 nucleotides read TGTGCCAGCAGTGAATCGAGCGGGGGGGCAGGGGAGCAGTACTTC. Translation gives CASSESSGGAGEQYF.

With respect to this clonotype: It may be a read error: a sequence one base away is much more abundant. The CDR3 region is CASSFTASYEQYF. The CDR3 DNA follows: TGTGCCAGCAGTTTCACAGCCTCCTACGAGCAGTACTTC. V and J are TRBV12-3 or TRBV12-4 and TRBJ2-7; D uncertain. With 3 bases removed from V and 0 bases from J, the gap between germline ends came to 6 bases. The CDR3 extends over 13 amino acids.

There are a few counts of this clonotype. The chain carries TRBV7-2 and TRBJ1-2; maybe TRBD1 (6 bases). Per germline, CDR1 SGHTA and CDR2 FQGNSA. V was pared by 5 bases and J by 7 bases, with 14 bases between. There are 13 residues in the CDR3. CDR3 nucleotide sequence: TGTGCCAGCAGCCGACGGGGGGCTGGTGGCTACACCTTC. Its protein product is CASSRRGAGGYTF.

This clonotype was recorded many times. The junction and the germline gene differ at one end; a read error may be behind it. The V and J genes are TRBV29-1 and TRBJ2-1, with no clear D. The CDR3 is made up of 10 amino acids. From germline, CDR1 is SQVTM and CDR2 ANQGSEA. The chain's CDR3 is CSVVYDEQFF. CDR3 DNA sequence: TGCAGCGTTGTCTACGATGAGCAGTTCTTC.

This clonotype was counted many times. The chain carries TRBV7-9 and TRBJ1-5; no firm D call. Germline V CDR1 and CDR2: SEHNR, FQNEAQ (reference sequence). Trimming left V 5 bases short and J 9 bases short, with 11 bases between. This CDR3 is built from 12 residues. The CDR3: CASSDTPVPQHF. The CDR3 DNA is TGTGCCAGCAGCGACACACCCGTGCCCCAGCATTTT.

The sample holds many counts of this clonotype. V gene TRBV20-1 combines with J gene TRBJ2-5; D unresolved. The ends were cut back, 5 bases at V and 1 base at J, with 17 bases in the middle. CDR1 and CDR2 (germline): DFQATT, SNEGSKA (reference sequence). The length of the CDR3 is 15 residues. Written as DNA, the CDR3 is TGCAGTGCTCTACCCTCCAGGAAGCCCCAAGAGACCCAGTACTTC. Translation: CSALPSRKPQETQYF.

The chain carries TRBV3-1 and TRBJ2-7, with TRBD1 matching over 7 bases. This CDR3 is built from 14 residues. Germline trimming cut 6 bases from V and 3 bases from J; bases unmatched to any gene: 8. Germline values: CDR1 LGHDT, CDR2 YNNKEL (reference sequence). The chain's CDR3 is CASRASGQNYEQYF. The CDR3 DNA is TGTGCCAGCAGGGCTTCGGGACAGAACTACGAGCAGTACTTC.

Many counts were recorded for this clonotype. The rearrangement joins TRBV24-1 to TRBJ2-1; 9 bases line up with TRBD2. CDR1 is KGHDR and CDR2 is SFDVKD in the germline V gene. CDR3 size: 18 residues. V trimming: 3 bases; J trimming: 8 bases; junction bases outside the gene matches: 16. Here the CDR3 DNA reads TGTGCCACCAGTGATCCTTTCGGCGGGAGGGCCTCGGGCTATGAGCAGTTCTTC. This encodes CATSDPFGGRASGYEQFF.

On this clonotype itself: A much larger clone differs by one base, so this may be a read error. The CDR3 bases are TGCTGTGCTAGAGATCGGGCGGGAGGGCCTCAAGAGACCCAGTACTTC. The encoded protein is CCARDRAGGPQETQYF. The chain uses TRBV20-1 and TRBJ2-5; 9 nucleotides match TRBD2. Germline CDR1 is DFQATT and CDR2 is SNEGSKA (reference sequence). The CDR3 is made up of 16 amino acids.

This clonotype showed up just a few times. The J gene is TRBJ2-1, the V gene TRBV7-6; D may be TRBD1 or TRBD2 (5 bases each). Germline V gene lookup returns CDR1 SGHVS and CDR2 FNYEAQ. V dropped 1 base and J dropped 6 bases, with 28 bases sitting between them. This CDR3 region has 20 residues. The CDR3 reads CASSLVGEPSTSPRRNEQFF. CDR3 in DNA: TGTGCCAGCAGCTTAGTGGGGGAACCTTCCACGTCCCCACGCCGCAATGAGCAGTTCTTC.

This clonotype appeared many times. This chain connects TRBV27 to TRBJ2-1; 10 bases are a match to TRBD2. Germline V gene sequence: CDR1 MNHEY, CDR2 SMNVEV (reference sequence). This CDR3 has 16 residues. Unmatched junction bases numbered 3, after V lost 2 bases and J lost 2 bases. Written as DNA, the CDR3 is TGTGCCAGCAGTTTAGTCGGACTAGCGGCCTACAATGAGCAGTTCTTC. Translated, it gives CASSLVGLAAYNEQFF.

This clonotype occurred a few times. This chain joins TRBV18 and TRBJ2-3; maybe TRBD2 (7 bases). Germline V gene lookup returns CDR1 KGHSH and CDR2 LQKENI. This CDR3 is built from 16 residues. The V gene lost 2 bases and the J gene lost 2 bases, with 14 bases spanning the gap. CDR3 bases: TGTGCCAGCTCACCAAGGACAGCGGGACTCACAGATACGCAGTATTTT. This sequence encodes CASSPRTAGLTDTQYF.

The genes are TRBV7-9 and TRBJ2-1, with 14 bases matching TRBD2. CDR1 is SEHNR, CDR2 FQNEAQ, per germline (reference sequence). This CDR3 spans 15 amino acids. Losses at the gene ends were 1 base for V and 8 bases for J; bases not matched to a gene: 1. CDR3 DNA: TGTGCCAGCAGCTTAGTGGGACTAGCGGGAGATGAGCAGTTCTTC. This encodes CASSLVGLAGDEQFF.

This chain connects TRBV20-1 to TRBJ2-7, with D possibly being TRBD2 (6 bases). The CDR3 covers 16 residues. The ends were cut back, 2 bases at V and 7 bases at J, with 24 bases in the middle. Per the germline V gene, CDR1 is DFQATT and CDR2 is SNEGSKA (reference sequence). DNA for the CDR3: TGCAGTGCTAGATTAATCTCACAATTAAGTCGGGGGGAGCAGTACTTC. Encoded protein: CSARLISQLSRGEQYF.

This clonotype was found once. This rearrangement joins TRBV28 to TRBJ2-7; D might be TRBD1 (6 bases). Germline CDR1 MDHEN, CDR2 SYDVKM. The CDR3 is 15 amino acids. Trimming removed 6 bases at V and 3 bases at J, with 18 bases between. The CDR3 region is CASSSPVGGFYEQYF. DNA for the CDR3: TGTGCCAGCAGCTCCCCCGTAGGGGGATTCTACGAGCAGTACTTC.

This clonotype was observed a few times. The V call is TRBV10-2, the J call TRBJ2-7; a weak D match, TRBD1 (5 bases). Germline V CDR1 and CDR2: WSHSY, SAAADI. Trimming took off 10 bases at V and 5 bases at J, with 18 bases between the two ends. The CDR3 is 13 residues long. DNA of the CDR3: TGCGCCACCGGGCAGGGTACAGTCCACGAGCAGTACTTC. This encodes CATGQGTVHEQYF.

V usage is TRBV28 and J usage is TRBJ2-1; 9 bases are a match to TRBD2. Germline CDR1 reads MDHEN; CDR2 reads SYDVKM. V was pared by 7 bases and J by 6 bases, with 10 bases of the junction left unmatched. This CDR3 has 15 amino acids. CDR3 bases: TGTGCCAGCACCCCTAGCGGGACCGTCCCCAATGAGCAGTTCTTC. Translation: CASTPSGTVPNEQFF.